This entry lists 14 T cell receptor beta chains sequenced from one sample in a study of blood T cell repertoires in COVID-19. The repertoire was sequenced with immunoSEQ multiplex PCR; TCRdb's copy has only in-frame clones and lacks some. The sample includes about 150,000 clones, around 83% seen only once; the top ten take over 2.5%. Sequenced: peripheral blood. These receptors all stem from a woman of 80 years or more with acute or convalescent COVID-19.

The chain joins TRBV14 to TRBJ2-5; unclear D gene. CDR3 length: 12 residues. Trimming pared 1 base from V and 5 bases from J, leaving 5 bases between. Germline CDR1 reads SGHDN; CDR2 reads FVKESK. The CDR3 nucleotides are TGTGCCAGCAGCCAAGTCAGGGAGACCCAGTACTTC. It encodes CASSQVRETQYF.

The V gene is TRBV2, the J gene TRBJ1-4; TRBD1 aligns across 9 bases. The CDR3 sequence is 14 residues long. V shed 8 bases, J shed 5 bases, and the junction held 6 bases outside the gene matches. The germline CDR1 and CDR2 sequences are SNHLY and FYNNEI. CDR3 bases: TGTGCCAGCCTAGGGGACAGGGCAAATGAAAAACTGTTTTTT. Translating gives CASLGDRANEKLFF.

This chain's CDR3 is CASLQGALTEAFF. The CDR3 DNA reads TGTGCCTCGTTACAGGGGGCCCTAACTGAAGCTTTCTTT. This chain connects TRBV30 to TRBJ1-1, with TRBD1 identical over 9 bases. V trimming: 7 bases; J trimming: 5 bases; junction bases outside the gene matches: 8. The germline gives CDR1 GTSNPN, CDR2 SVGIG (reference sequence). The CDR3 has 13 residues.

The chain is built from TRBV21-1 and TRBJ2-7; no DNA check was done on the table's D call, TRBD1. TRBV21-1 is a listed pseudogene. The CDR3 runs 12 residues. The CDR3 coding sequence is TGTGCCAGCAGCAAAGACAGTTACGGGCAGTACTTC. It is translated as CASSKDSYGQYF.

The chain has TRBV15 and TRBJ1-4; D gene ambiguous. Deletions cut 0 bases from V and 5 bases from J, with 7 bases between. CDR1 LNHNV and CDR2 YYDKDF come from the germline V gene (reference sequence). The CDR3 loop spans 14 amino acids. In nucleotides, the CDR3 is TGTGCCACCAGCAGAGATCCACAGAATGAAAAACTGTTTTTT. It encodes CATSRDPQNEKLFF.

The chain recombines TRBV24-1 with TRBJ2-1; 7 nucleotides agree with TRBD1. Germline V CDR1 and CDR2: KGHDR, SFDVKD. V shed 2 bases, J shed 6 bases, and the junction held 3 bases outside the gene matches. This CDR3 has 14 residues. The CDR3 protein is CATSDSGQSNEQFF. The CDR3 coding sequence is TGTGCCACCAGTGATTCGGGACAGAGCAATGAGCAGTTCTTC.

The genes are TRBV9 and TRBJ2-1; 7 bases are a match to TRBD2. From germline, CDR1 is SGDLS and CDR2 YYNGEE. The CDR3 consists of 15 residues. J was trimmed by 4 bases and V by 2 bases; bases with no gene match: 6. The CDR3 DNA reads TGTGCCAGCAGCGTGTCCGGGGGGTCTTACAATGAGCAGTTCTTC. This codes for CASSVSGGSYNEQFF.

The chain employs TRBV4-3 and TRBJ1-6, with TRBD1 as a possible D gene (6 bases). There are 19 residues in the CDR3. The V end was cut by 1 base, the J end by 5 bases, with 21 bases between. CDR1 and CDR2 from the germline V gene are LGHNA and YSLEER. CDR3 DNA sequence: TGCGCCAGCAGCCAAGTATTTCAGGGGATGAGTAGGAATAATTCACCCCTCCACTTT. This encodes CASSQVFQGMSRNNSPLHF.

The chain employs TRBV19 and TRBJ1-1; tentative D call: TRBD1 (5 bases). CDR1 LNHDA and CDR2 SQIVND come from the germline V gene (reference sequence). Trimming took off 0 bases at V and 8 bases at J, with 13 bases between the two ends. The CDR3 contains 14 residues. In DNA form, the CDR3 reads TGTGCCAGTAGTATAGATGGGGGGATGAGCGAAGCTTTCTTT. Protein product: CASSIDGGMSEAFF.

Regarding this clone: The same CDR3 also results from other DNA sequences found in this sample. The rearrangement joins TRBV27 to TRBJ2-1; possible D gene TRBD1, 6 bases. Germline assignment: CDR1 MNHEY and CDR2 SMNVEV (reference sequence). V lost 5 bases and J 2 bases, leaving 10 bases between the germline ends. The CDR3 contains 14 residues. DNA for the CDR3: TGTGCCAGCAGTCCGGGGACAACCTACAATGAGCAGTTCTTC. It codes for CASSPGTTYNEQFF.

V and J are TRBV6-4 and TRBJ1-1; a possible D gene is TRBD1 (6 bases). Germline loops: CDR1 MRHNA, CDR2 SNTAGT. Trimming stripped 5 bases from V and 1 base from J, with 8 bases between. This CDR3 region has 13 residues. CDR3 bases: TGTGCCAGCAGTCCCAGGGGGAACACTGAAGCTTTCTTT. Its translation is CASSPRGNTEAFF.

The chain joins TRBV18 to TRBJ2-2; weak D call: TRBD2 (6 bases). V lost 2 bases and J 3 bases, leaving 13 bases between the germline ends. The CDR3 covers 16 residues. Per germline, CDR1 KGHSH and CDR2 LQKENI. CDR3 residues: CASSPMGRRDTGELFF. CDR3 in DNA: TGTGCCAGCTCACCAATGGGGAGGCGCGACACCGGGGAGCTGTTTTTT.

Remarks on this clone: The sample contains more than one DNA sequence encoding this CDR3. The chain joins TRBV4-1 to TRBJ1-2; 9 bases agree with TRBD1. Germline CDR1 and CDR2: MGHRA and YSYEKL. The CDR3 extends over 15 amino acids. Trimming at V came to 1 base and at J to 5 bases, leaving 5 bases not matched to a gene. CDR3 sequence (DNA): TGCGCCAGCAGCCAAGTGGGACAGGGATTTTATGGCTACACCTTC. Protein product: CASSQVGQGFYGYTF.

In DNA, the CDR3 is TGTGCCAGCAGCCATAGCGGGGGTAGATTCTACAATGAGCAGTTCTTC. Translated, it gives CASSHSGGRFYNEQFF. The chain carries TRBV11-2 and TRBJ2-1; TRBD2 agrees at 9 bases. Germline values: CDR1 SGHAT, CDR2 FQNNGV. Trimming at V came to 5 bases and at J to 3 bases, leaving 8 bases not matched to a gene. The CDR3 sequence is 16 residues long.